These 7 T cell receptor beta chains were sequenced from one sample in a study of T cells after yellow fever vaccination. MiXCR, run by TCRdb on the 5' RACE reads, gives a single entry per CDR3 protein. Altogether some 600,000 distinct CDR3 sequences are present, 10% to 15% being singletons, with the ten largest covering just under 15%. The input for sequencing was PBMCs, taken on the day of the yellow fever booster vaccination. These receptors originate from a young man who received the YFV17D yellow fever vaccine.

V usage is TRBV12-3 or TRBV12-4 and J usage is TRBJ1-2; D remains unclear. V lost 4 bases and J 2 bases, leaving 17 bases between the germline ends. The length of the CDR3 is 16 residues. The CDR3, as DNA: TGTGCCAGCAGTTCCCCCTGGACGGCCGCAAACTATGGCTACACCTTC. It codes for CASSSPWTAANYGYTF.

The table lists this clonotype with a few counts. The chain uses TRBV20-1 and TRBJ2-7; 11 bases are a match to TRBD2. Germline loops: CDR1 DFQATT, CDR2 SNEGSKA (reference sequence). The CDR3 totals 18 residues. Losses at the gene ends were 4 bases for V and 4 bases for J; bases not matched to a gene: 18. The CDR3 DNA follows: TGCAGTGCTATCCCGACTAGCGGGGCTCTGGGCGTCGGTTACGAGCAGTACTTC. This translates into CSAIPTSGALGVGYEQYF.

The rearrangement links TRBV28 to TRBJ2-1, with D possibly being TRBD1 or TRBD2 (6 bases each). The CDR3 runs to 16 residues. CDR1 MDHEN and CDR2 SYDVKM come from the germline V gene. Between the trimmed V and J ends, which lost 2 bases and 6 bases, there was a span of 17 bases. The CDR3 loop reads CASSLPWGARVNEQFF. As DNA, the CDR3 is TGTGCCAGCAGTTTACCTTGGGGGGCGAGAGTCAATGAGCAGTTCTTC.

The table lists this clonotype with many counts. The rearrangement uses TRBV5-1 and TRBJ2-5; D gene unclear. CDR1 is SGHRS, CDR2 YFSETQ, per germline. V was cut by 5 bases and J by 1 base, with 9 bases left in between. This CDR3 region has 13 residues. The CDR3 loop is CASSYDPQETQYF. The CDR3 DNA is TGCGCCAGCAGTTATGACCCCCAAGAGACCCAGTACTTC.

This clonotype appeared a few times. This sequence joins TRBV9 and TRBJ2-5; D might be TRBD1 (5 bases). V lost 4 bases and J 4 bases, leaving 17 bases between the germline ends. CDR1 is SGDLS, CDR2 YYNGEE, per germline. CDR3 length: 15 amino acids. CDR3 sequence reads: CASSPWGSQGETQYF. The CDR3 nucleotides are TGTGCCAGCAGCCCCTGGGGCTCCCAGGGAGAGACCCAGTACTTC. The full variable domain, with the rest looked up from reference TRBV9 and TRBJ2-5, is DSGVTQTPKHLITATGQRVTLRCSPRSGDLSVYWYQQSLDQGLQFLIQYYNGEERAKGNILERFSAQQFPDLHSELNLSSLELGDSALYFCASSPWGSQGETQYFGPGTRLLVL.

This clonotype was detected only a few times. This chain links TRBV14 with TRBJ2-5, with D uncertain. The CDR3 length is 15 residues. Trimming shortened V by 4 bases and J by 5 bases, and 17 bases separated the two germline ends. CDR1 is SGHDN, CDR2 FVKESK, per germline. The CDR3 spells CASSPSGALGETQYF. The CDR3 DNA is TGTGCCAGCAGCCCATCAGGAGCTCTTGGGGAGACCCAGTACTTC.

A few counts support this clonotype. In nucleotides, the CDR3 is TGTGCCAGCAGTAAAGACAGGATCGGATCTTCACCCCTCCACTTT. The encoded protein is CASSKDRIGSSPLHF. This rearrangement joins TRBV12-3 or TRBV12-4 to TRBJ1-6, with D possibly matching TRBD1 (6 bases). Trimming removed 5 bases from V and 9 bases from J, with 17 bases in between. The CDR3 is 15 residues long.